The T cell receptor beta chain under discussion was sequenced for a study of graft-versus-host responses after intestinal transplantation. Study as a whole: Recipients received multivisceral, liver-intestinal, or isolated intestinal transplants. Every recipient underwent anti-thymocyte globulin induction, then tacrolimus and steroids for two to three years. The study, taken as a whole, reports: GvH clones were identified in recipient marrow, with some first appearing in ileum or blood. Circulating GvH clones peaking coincided with falling HvG clones soon after transplant.

Grafts had their tissue processed, releasing intraepithelial and lamina propria lymphocytes. Trimming left V 3 bases short and J 2 bases short, with 10 bases between. Germline CDR1 KGHSH, CDR2 LQKENI. The CDR3 length is 15 residues. Repertoires were generated with immunoSEQ multiplex PCR, while TCRdb's copy carries only in-frame clones and drops some. This sample carries 8,800 or so clones, approximately 81% of them seen once, and the ten largest clones take approximately 25%. Note on this clone: Its antigen is as yet unknown.

The chain employs TRBV18 and TRBJ1-4; no firm D call. This clonotype originated in a human patient who received an intestinal transplant, so some T cells may come from the graft donor. The source was ileum tissue, collected 500 to 550 days after intestinal transplant. The CDR3 DNA reads TGTGCCAGCTCACCGCCCAGTTCGACTAATGAAAAACTGTTTTTT. As protein: CASSPPSSTNEKLFF.